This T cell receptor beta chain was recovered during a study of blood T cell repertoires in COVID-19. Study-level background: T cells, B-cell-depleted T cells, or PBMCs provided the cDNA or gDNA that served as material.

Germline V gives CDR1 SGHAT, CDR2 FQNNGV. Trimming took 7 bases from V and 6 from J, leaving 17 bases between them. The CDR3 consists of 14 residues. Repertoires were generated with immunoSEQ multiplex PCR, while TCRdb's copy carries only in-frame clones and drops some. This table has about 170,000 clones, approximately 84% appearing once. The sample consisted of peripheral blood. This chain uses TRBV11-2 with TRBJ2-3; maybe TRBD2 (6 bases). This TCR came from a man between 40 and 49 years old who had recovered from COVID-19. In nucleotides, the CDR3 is TGTGCCAGCACCGGGGACTGGCGGCAGGATACGCAGTATTTT. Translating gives CASTGDWRQDTQYF.